A selection of T cell receptor beta chains follows, all from one sample in a study of response to subunit inactivated influenza vaccine. TCRdb reanalysed the RT-PCR reads using MiXCR and keeps one entry per CDR3 protein. The table lists about 480,000 distinct CDR3 sequences, 10% to 11% of them singletons. Material: PBMCs from blood, obtained more than 35 days after vaccination. The receptors come from a man aged 50 to 60 who received an inactivated influenza vaccine. Each CDR3 is given with its conserved first and last residue. D genes are given only for firm matches. Some rows have no size entry. The others give once, few or many, or a class for an expanded clone.

TRBV15	.	TRBD1	TRBJ2-5	TGTGCCACCAGCAGCCCGGGACAGGGGCTTGGGACCCAGTACTTC	CATSSPGQGLGTQYF
TRBV5-1	.	.	TRBJ2-7	TGCGCCAGCAGCTCCAACTCCGGGACGGTGAACTACGAGCAGTACTTC	CASSSNSGTVNYEQYF
TRBV15	few	.	TRBJ2-7	TGTGCCACCAGCAGAGATATTGGGACGACCTACGAGCAGTACTTC	CATSRDIGTTYEQYF
TRBV4-1	many	.	TRBJ1-1	TGCGCCAGCACCCGGGATGGTCAGGGCGGCACTGAAGCTTTCTTT	CASTRDGQGGTEAFF
TRBV20-1	.	.	TRBJ2-7	TGCAGTGCTAGAGATGTGAGGGAGGCCTCCTACGAGCAGTACTTC	CSARDVREASYEQYF
TRBV20-1	.	.	TRBJ2-4	TGCAGTGCTTTCCCCGGGCTTACGGGAGCCAAAAACATTCAGTACTTC	CSAFPGLTGAKNIQYF
TRBV27	few	TRBD2	TRBJ2-1	TGTGCCAGCAGTTTCGTCGGGGGGGCCGGAATTGACAATGAGCAGTTCTTC	CASSFVGGAGIDNEQFF
TRBV6-2/TRBV6-3	.	TRBD2	TRBJ2-7	TGTGCCAGCAGTTACTCGTTACCTAGCGGGGGTTACGAGCAGTACTTC	CASSYSLPSGGYEQYF
TRBV28	many	TRBD1	TRBJ2-7	TGTGCCAGCACCGTCCCTCACAGGGGGCTCTACGAGCAGTACTTC	CASTVPHRGLYEQYF
TRBV7-2	few	TRBD2	TRBJ2-3	TGTGCCAGCAGCCTCGATAGCGGGAGGGCAGCAGATACGCAGTATTTT	CASSLDSGRAADTQYF
TRBV4-3	.	TRBD2	TRBJ2-2	TGCGCCAGCAGCCAAGCTGGCGGGAGGAGGACCGGGGAGCTGTTTTTT	CASSQAGGRRTGELFF
TRBV7-9	.	.	TRBJ2-7	TGTGCCAGCAGCTTAAACGAGGTGGATTCCTACGAGCAGTACTTC	CASSLNEVDSYEQYF
TRBV12-3/TRBV12-4	few	TRBD1	TRBJ1-2	TGTGCCAGCAGTTTATCAACAGGGGAATATGGCTACACCTTC	CASSLSTGEYGYTF
TRBV5-5	.	TRBD2	TRBJ2-2	TGTGCCAGCAGGTCCCTAGCGGGAGGGCCATCCGGGGAGCTGTTTTTT	CASRSLAGGPSGELFF
TRBV23-1	.	TRBD1	TRBJ1-5	TGCGCCAGCAGTCATTCCGGGACAGATAGCAATCAGCCCCAGCATTTT	CASSHSGTDSNQPQHF
TRBV7-9	few	TRBD1	TRBJ2-7	TGTGCCAGCCGACAGGGGATATCCGAGCAGTACTTC	CASRQGISEQYF
TRBV7-9	few	.	TRBJ2-1	TGTGCCAGCAGCTCCCAGCACAGGGGGGGTGACAATGAGCAGTTCTTC	CASSSQHRGGDNEQFF
TRBV6-5	.	.	TRBJ1-6	TGTGCCAGCAGTTACTCCCTGCGAACGAATTCACCCCTCCACTTT	CASSYSLRTNSPLHF
TRBV25-1	few	.	TRBJ1-6	TGTGCCAGCAGTGATTGGGGACAAGGACTCCACTTT	CASSDWGQGLHF
TRBV29-1	.	.	TRBJ2-5	TGCAGCGTTGAAAGTCCGGGACAAGACCAAGAGACCCAGTACTTC	CSVESPGQDQETQYF
TRBV11-2	.	TRBD1	TRBJ2-7	TGTGCCAGCAGCCAGGGACAGGTTTCCTACGAGCAGTACTTC	CASSQGQVSYEQYF
TRBV20-1	.	.	TRBJ1-5	TGCAGTGCTGCCGGTCTTGGCACCCCGGGGAATCAGCCCCAGCATTTT	CSAAGLGTPGNQPQHF
TRBV10-3	few	TRBD1	TRBJ2-5	TGTGCCATCAGCCAGCGGACAGGGGGGCAGGAGACCCAGTACTTC	CAISQRTGGQETQYF
TRBV9	.	.	TRBJ2-7	TGTGCCAGCAGCGTCGAAAGCGGACGCTCCTACGAGCAGTACTTC	CASSVESGRSYEQYF
TRBV20-1	few	TRBD2	TRBJ2-1	TGCAGTCCCTCTGGGACTAGCGGGGGGCCGGTTTTCTTC	CSPSGTSGGPVFF
TRBV12-3/TRBV12-4	many	.	TRBJ2-3	TGTGCCAGCAGTTTCGGGGTTCTAAATACGCAGTATTTT	CASSFGVLNTQYF
TRBV15	many	.	TRBJ2-7	TGTGCCACCAGCACTCTTCGGACGGTTGGCCTCTACGAGCAGTACTTC	CATSTLRTVGLYEQYF
TRBV29-1	.	TRBD1	TRBJ2-5	TGCAGCGCCTTCAAACAGGGGAGAGGCGAGACCCAGTACTTC	CSAFKQGRGETQYF
TRBV6-1	few	.	TRBJ2-3	TGTGCCAGCAGTGACCCATTTGGCAGGAACACAGATACGCAGTATTTT	CASSDPFGRNTDTQYF
TRBV11-2	many	TRBD2	TRBJ2-3	TGTGCCGGGTCCGAGGCGGGGGGGCGTGATACGCAGTATTTT	CAGSEAGGRDTQYF
TRBV6-1	many	.	TRBJ2-4	TGTGCCAGCAGTCCCGTCGTCGGCAACCGGGTTCAGTACTTC	CASSPVVGNRVQYF
TRBV6-1	many	.	TRBJ1-5	TGTGCCAGCAAAGAGGTAGGCAATCAGCCCCAGCATTTT	CASKEVGNQPQHF
TRBV12-3/TRBV12-4	many	TRBD1	TRBJ1-1	TGTGCCAGCAGTGGTGGACAGGAGAACACTGAAGCTTTCTTT	CASSGGQENTEAFF
TRBV5-1	.	TRBD1	TRBJ2-4	TGCGCCAGGAGCTTCGACCCTTTGGGACAGGGACCATTTCTAGCCAAAAACATTCAGTACTTC	CARSFDPLGQGPFLAKNIQYF
TRBV10-3	many	TRBD1	TRBJ2-6	TGTGCCACGGGACAGGGGGCCACTGGGGCCAACGTCCTGACTTTC	CATGQGATGANVLTF